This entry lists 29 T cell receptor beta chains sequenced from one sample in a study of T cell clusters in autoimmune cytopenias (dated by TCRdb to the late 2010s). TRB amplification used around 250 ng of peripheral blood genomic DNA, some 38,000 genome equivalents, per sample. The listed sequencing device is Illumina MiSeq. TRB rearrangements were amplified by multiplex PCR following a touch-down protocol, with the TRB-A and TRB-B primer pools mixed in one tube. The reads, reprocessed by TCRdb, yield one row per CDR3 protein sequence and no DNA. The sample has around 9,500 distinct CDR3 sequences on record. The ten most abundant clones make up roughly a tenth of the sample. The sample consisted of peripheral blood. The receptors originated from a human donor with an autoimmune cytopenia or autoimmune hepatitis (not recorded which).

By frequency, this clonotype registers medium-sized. CDR3 protein: CASSYGDSYNEQFF. V gene TRBV12-3 or TRBV12-4 combines with J gene TRBJ2-1; TCRdb gives TRBD1 as the D gene, but with no DNA this cannot be confirmed. There are 14 residues in the CDR3.

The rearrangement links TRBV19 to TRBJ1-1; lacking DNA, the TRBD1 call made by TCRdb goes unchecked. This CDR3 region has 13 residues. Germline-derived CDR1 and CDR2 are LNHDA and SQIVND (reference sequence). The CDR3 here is CASADRGGTEAFF.

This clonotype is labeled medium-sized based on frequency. CDR3 protein: CASSRDRTYEQYF. V usage is TRBV19 and J usage is TRBJ2-7; TCRdb indicates TRBD1, and absent DNA this call remains unverified. There are 13 residues in the CDR3. Germline CDR1 LNHDA, CDR2 SQIVND (reference sequence).

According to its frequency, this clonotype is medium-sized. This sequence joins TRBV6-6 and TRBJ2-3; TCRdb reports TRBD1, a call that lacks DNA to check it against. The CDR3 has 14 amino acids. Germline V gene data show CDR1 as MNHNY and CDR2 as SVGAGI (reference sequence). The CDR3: CASSYSPGRDTQYF.

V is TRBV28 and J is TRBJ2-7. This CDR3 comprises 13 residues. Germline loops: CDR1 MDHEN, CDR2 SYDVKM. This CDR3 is CASSTDGSYEQYF. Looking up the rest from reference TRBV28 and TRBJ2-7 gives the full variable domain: DVKVTQSSRYLVKRTGEKVFLECVQDMDHENMFWYRQDPGLGLRLIYFSYDVKMKEKGDIPEGYSVSREKKERFSLILESASTNQTSMYLCASSTDGSYEQYFGPGTRLTVT.

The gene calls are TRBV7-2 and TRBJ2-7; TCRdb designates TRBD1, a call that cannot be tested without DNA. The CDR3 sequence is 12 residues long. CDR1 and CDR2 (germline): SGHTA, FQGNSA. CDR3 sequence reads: CASSLTGGEQYF. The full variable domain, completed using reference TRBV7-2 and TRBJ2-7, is GAGVSQSPSNKVTEKGKDVELRCDPISGHTALYWYRQSLGQGLEFLIYFQGNSAPDKSGLPSDRFSAERTGGSVSTLTIQRTQQEDSAVYLCASSLTGGEQYFGPGTRLTVT.

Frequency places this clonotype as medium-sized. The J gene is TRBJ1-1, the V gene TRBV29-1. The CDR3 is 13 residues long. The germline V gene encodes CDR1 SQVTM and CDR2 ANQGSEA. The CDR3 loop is CSVIRGSGSEAFF.

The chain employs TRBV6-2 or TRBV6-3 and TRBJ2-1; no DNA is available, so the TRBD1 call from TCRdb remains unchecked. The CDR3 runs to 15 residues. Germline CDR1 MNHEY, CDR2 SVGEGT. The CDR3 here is CASSYVGVQPHEQFF.

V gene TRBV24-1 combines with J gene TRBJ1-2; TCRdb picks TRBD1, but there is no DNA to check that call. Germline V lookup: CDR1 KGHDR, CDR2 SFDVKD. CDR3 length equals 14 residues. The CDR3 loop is CATSDAQGNYGYTF.

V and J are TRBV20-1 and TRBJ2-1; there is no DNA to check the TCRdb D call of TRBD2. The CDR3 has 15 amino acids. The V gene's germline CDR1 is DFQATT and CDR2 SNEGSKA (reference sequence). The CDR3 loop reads CSASRLAGGHNEQFF.

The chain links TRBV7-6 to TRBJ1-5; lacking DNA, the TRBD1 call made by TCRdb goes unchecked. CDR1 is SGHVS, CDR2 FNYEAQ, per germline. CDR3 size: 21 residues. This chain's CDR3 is CASSLSTWLARGLYSNQPQHF.

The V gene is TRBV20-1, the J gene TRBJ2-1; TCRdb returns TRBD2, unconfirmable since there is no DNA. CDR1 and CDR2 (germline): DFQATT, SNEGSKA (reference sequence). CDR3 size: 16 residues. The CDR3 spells CSARRGLAGTHNEQFF.

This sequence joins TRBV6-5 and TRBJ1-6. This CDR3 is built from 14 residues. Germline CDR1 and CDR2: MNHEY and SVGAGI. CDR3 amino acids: CASSYGLDNSPLHF.

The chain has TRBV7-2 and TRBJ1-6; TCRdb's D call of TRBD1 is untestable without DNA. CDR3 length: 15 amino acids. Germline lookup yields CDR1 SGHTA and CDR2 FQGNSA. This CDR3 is CASSLAGRGRSPLHF.

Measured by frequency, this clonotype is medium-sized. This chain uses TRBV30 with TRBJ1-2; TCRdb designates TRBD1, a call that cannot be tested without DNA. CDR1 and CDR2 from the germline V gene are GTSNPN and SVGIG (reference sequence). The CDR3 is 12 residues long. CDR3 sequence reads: CAWSSGAEGYTF.

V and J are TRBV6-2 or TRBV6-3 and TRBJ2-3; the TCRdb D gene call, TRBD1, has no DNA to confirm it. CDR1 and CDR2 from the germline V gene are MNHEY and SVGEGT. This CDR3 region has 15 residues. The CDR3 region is CASSPALGSTDTQYF.

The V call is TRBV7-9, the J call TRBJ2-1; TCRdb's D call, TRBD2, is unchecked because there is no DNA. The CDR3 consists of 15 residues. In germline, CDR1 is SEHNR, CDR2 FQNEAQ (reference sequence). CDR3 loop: CASRSTSGLYNEQFF.

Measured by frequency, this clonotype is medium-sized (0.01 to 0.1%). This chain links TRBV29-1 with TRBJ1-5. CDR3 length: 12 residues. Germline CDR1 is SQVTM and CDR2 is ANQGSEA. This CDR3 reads CSVRSDNQPQHF.

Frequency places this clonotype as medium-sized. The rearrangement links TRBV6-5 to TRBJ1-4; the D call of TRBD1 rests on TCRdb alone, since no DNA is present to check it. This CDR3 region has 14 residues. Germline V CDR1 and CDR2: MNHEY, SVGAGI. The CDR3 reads CASSSQGLSEKLFF.

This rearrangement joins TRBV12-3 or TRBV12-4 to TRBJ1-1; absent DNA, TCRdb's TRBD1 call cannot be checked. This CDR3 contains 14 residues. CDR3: CASSLGGKGTEAFF.

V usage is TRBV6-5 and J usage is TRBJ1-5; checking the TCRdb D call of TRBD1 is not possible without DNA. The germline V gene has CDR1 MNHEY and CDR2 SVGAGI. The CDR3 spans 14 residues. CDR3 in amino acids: CASSYFPTGGPQHF.

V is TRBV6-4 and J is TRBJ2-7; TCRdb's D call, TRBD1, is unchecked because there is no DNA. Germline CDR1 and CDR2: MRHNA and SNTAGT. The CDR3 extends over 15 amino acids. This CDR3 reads CASSVGQGRPYEQYF.

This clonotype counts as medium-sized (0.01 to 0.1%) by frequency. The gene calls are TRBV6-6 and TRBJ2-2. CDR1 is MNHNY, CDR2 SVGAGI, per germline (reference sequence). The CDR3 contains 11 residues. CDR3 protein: CASSYPGELFF.

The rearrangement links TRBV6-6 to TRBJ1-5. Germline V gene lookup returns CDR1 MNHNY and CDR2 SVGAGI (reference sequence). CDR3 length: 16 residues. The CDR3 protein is CASSYSDPYSNQPQHF.

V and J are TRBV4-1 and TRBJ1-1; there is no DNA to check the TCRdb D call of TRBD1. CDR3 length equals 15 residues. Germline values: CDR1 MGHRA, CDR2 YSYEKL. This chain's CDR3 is CASRTIQGRNTEAFF.

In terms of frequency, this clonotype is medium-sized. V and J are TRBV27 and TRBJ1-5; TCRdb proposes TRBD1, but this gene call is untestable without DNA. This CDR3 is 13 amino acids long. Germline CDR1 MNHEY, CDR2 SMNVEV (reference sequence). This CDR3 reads CASSGTGHQPQHF.

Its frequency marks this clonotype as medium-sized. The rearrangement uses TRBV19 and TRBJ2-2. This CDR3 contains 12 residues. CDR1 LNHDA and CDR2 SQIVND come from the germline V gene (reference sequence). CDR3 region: CASSIHPGELFF.

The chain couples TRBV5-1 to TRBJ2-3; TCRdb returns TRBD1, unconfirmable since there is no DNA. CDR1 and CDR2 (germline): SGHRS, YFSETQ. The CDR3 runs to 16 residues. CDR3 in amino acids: CASSLQGAGVVDTQYF.

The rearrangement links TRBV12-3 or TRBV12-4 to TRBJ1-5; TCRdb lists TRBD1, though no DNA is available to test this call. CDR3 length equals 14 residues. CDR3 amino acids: CASSSPASAQPQHF.